This entry lists 20 T cell receptor beta chains sequenced from one sample in a study of memory CD4+ T cells and cytomegalovirus serostatus. The repertoire was sequenced with immunoSEQ multiplex PCR; TCRdb's copy has only in-frame clones and lacks some. Of about 75,000 clones in the sample, 60% to 80% are singletons; the top ten hold around 2.6%. The sort gate was single viable CD3+CD4+CD8-CD45RO+ cells for memory CD4+ T cells. Sequencing was done on a sample of memory CD4+ T cells from blood. The receptors were gathered from an adult in good health and CMV-seropositive.

The gene calls are TRBV7-9 and TRBJ2-1, with D perhaps TRBD2 (6 bases). V dropped 10 bases and J dropped 9 bases, with 22 bases sitting between them. The CDR3 totals 14 residues. The germline CDR1 and CDR2 sequences are SEHNR and FQNEAQ (reference sequence). This CDR3 reads CATSLGGLGSEQFF. For the CDR3, the DNA is TGTGCCACCTCGCTGGGAGGCCTTGGGAGTGAGCAGTTCTTC.

Of note for this clone: The junction shows a germline mismatch at one end, possibly a read error. The chain has TRBV7-7 and TRBJ1-5; maybe TRBD1 (6 bases). The CDR3 is made up of 13 amino acids. Germline-derived CDR1 and CDR2 are SSHAT and FNYEAQ (reference sequence). The CDR3 bases are TGTGCTAGCAGCCCAGGGGTTAATCAGCCCCAGCATTTT. Its translation is CASSPGVNQPQHF.

The rearrangement links TRBV5-1 to TRBJ1-1; the D gene is possibly TRBD1 (6 bases). Trimming removed 3 bases at V and 3 bases at J, with 15 bases between. CDR1 is SGHRS and CDR2 is YFSETQ in the germline V gene. The CDR3 runs to 15 residues. The DNA for the CDR3 is TGCGCCAGCAGCTCCGGGCAGGGGCCCCACACTGAAGCTTTCTTT. Encoded protein: CASSSGQGPHTEAFF.

Worth noting for this clone: Relative to the germline gene, one junction end is altered; a read error may explain this. The gene calls are TRBV7-2 and TRBJ2-4; D is tentatively TRBD1 or TRBD2 (6 bases each). The CDR3 loop spans 17 amino acids. Germline values: CDR1 SGHTA, CDR2 FQGNSA. In DNA form, the CDR3 reads TGTGCCAGCGGCTTAGGTCCTAGGGGGGCAGCCAAAAACATTCAGTACTTC. This gives the protein CASGLGPRGAAKNIQYF.

CDR3 amino acids: CASSVPGQGDLGYGYTF. The CDR3 nucleotides read TGTGCCAGCAGCGTCCCGGGACAGGGTGATTTGGGCTATGGCTACACCTTC. The rearrangement links TRBV9 to TRBJ1-2, with 9 bases matching TRBD1. This CDR3 region has 17 residues. Per germline, CDR1 SGDLS and CDR2 YYNGEE. The J segment lost 4 bases and the V segment lost 2 bases, leaving 12 bases of the junction unmatched.

CDR3: CASSEGRDGTQYF. The CDR3 DNA sequence: TGTGCCAGCAGTGAAGGCCGAGACGGGACCCAGTACTTC. V and J are TRBV6-1 and TRBJ2-5; D is uncertain. The CDR3 contains 13 residues. Deletions cut 1 base from V and 7 bases from J, with 10 bases between. Germline loops: CDR1 MNHNS, CDR2 SASEGT.

V gene TRBV6-6 combines with J gene TRBJ2-5, with D uncertain. Deletions cut 2 bases from V and 9 bases from J, with 16 bases between. CDR1 MNHNY and CDR2 SVGAGI come from the germline V gene (reference sequence). This CDR3 spans 14 amino acids. CDR3 bases: TGTGCCAGCAGTTACGCGCAGAAGTCCTTCGCCCAGTACTTC. As protein: CASSYAQKSFAQYF.

The chain couples TRBV10-3 to TRBJ1-5; D is uncertain. This CDR3 comprises 13 residues. The germline gives CDR1 ENHRY, CDR2 SYGVKD. V lost 3 bases, J lost 6 bases, and 9 bases lay in between. The CDR3: CAISEEVSQPQHF. The DNA of the CDR3 is TGTGCCATCAGTGAAGAGGTTAGTCAGCCCCAGCATTTT.

The gene calls are TRBV7-9 and TRBJ2-2, with 7 bases identical to TRBD1. In germline, CDR1 is SEHNR, CDR2 FQNEAQ (reference sequence). This CDR3 has 15 residues. V trimming: 5 bases; J trimming: 4 bases; junction bases outside the gene matches: 7. The CDR3 region is CASSLWDRSTGELFF. The CDR3 nucleotides are TGTGCCAGCAGCCTTTGGGACAGATCCACCGGGGAGCTGTTTTTT.

The CDR3 protein is CAWSDRTYSGANVLTF. The CDR3 DNA reads as TGTGCCTGGTCCGACAGGACGTACTCTGGGGCCAACGTCCTGACTTTC. The chain combines TRBV30 with TRBJ2-6, with D perhaps matching TRBD1 (6 bases). Per germline, CDR1 GTSNPN and CDR2 SVGIG (reference sequence). The CDR3 loop spans 16 amino acids. The ends were cut back, 5 bases at V and 0 bases at J, with 14 bases in the middle.

This clone was seen more than once but under ten times. This chain uses TRBV29-1 with TRBJ1-4; D possibly corresponds to TRBD1 (6 bases). This CDR3 region has 14 residues. V lost 4 bases, J lost 5 bases, and 14 bases lay in between. Germline V gives CDR1 SQVTM, CDR2 ANQGSEA. The CDR3 region is CSVVQGGGNEKLFF. The DNA for the CDR3 is TGCAGCGTTGTTCAGGGAGGGGGGAATGAAAAACTGTTTTTT.

The V gene is TRBV4-3, the J gene TRBJ1-2; TRBD1 might be the D (6 bases). Germline V lookup: CDR1 LGHNA, CDR2 YSLEER. Trimming shortened V by 0 bases and J by 3 bases, and 11 bases separated the two germline ends. This CDR3 has 15 amino acids. The CDR3: CASSQEGGQDYGYTF. CDR3 DNA sequence: TGCGCCAGCAGCCAAGAAGGGGGGCAAGACTATGGCTACACCTTC.

V usage is TRBV6-6 and J usage is TRBJ2-5, with 7 bases identical to TRBD1. Germline CDR1 and CDR2: MNHNY and SVGAGI (reference sequence). The CDR3 is 15 amino acids. Trimming removed 5 bases from V and 7 bases from J; junction bases left unmatched: 13. For the CDR3, the DNA is TGTGCCAGCAGTACGGGCCCCGGACAGGACGGGACCCAGTACTTC. This translates into CASSTGPGQDGTQYF.

CDR3 loop: CASSLPSGQGRHEQYF. The DNA of the CDR3 is TGTGCCAGCAGTTTACCCTCGGGACAGGGGAGACACGAGCAGTACTTC. The gene calls are TRBV28 and TRBJ2-7; 10 nucleotides agree with TRBD1. The CDR3 consists of 16 residues. J gave up 5 bases and V 2 bases, and 9 bases lay outside the gene matches. Germline V gene sequence: CDR1 MDHEN, CDR2 SYDVKM. The full variable domain, its missing parts supplied by reference TRBV28 and TRBJ2-7, is DVKVTQSSRYLVKRTGEKVFLECVQDMDHENMFWYRQDPGLGLRLIYFSYDVKMKEKGDIPEGYSVSREKKERFSLILESASTNQTSMYLCASSLPSGQGRHEQYFGPGTRLTVT.

This CDR3 is CASSFEGSQPQHF. DNA for the CDR3: TGTGCCAGCAGCTTCGAGGGCTCTCAGCCCCAGCATTTT. The chain joins TRBV7-9 to TRBJ1-5; D gene unclear. V was pared by 3 bases and J by 6 bases, with 9 bases between. Germline V gene data show CDR1 as SEHNR and CDR2 as FQNEAQ (reference sequence). CDR3 length: 13 amino acids.

The chain recombines TRBV6-1 with TRBJ1-2, with no clear D. Germline values: CDR1 MNHNS, CDR2 SASEGT. Trimming shortened V by 5 bases and J by 3 bases, and 10 bases separated the two germline ends. The CDR3 sequence is 13 residues long. The CDR3, as DNA: TGTGCCAGCAGTCGTTCCCAATACTATGGCTACACCTTC. This encodes CASSRSQYYGYTF.

Of note for this clone: The junction departs from the called germline gene at one end, perhaps through a read error. J is TRBJ2-1 and V is TRBV7-9; unclear D gene. The CDR3 is 8 amino acids. CDR1 is SEHNR, CDR2 FQNEAQ, per germline (reference sequence). CDR3 region: CRDNEQFF. CDR3 in DNA: TGCCGGGACAATGAGCAGTTCTTC.

The CDR3 spells CASSNQGVSYEQYF. The CDR3 DNA sequence: TGTGCCAGCAGTAACCAGGGTGTCTCCTACGAGCAGTACTTC. The V and J genes are TRBV28 and TRBJ2-7; D is perhaps TRBD1 (5 bases). Trimming stripped 5 bases from V and 0 bases from J, with 11 bases between. Germline loops: CDR1 MDHEN, CDR2 SYDVKM. The CDR3 sequence is 14 residues long.

The V call is TRBV7-8, the J call TRBJ2-7; D possibly matches TRBD1 or TRBD2 (5 bases each). Germline V gene lookup returns CDR1 SGHVS and CDR2 FQNEAQ. The CDR3 is 14 amino acids. V was shortened by 5 bases and J by 5 bases, with 16 bases between the two germline ends. The CDR3 sequence is CASSRGEYLHEQYV. DNA for the CDR3: TGTGCCAGCAGCCGAGGGGAGTACCTCCACGAGCAGTACGTC.

About this clone itself: This likely comes from a read error, as the CDR3 has no conserved phenylalanine or tryptophan at its end. The DNA is left out, because the CDR3 cannot be placed on it with certainty; the CDR3 is given as TCRdb lists it. The chain has TRBV20-1 and TRBJ2-7; the DNA was not used to check the table's D call, TRBD2. The CDR3 spans 11 amino acids, including both terminal residues. CDR1 is DFQATT, CDR2 SNEGSKA, per germline (reference sequence). The CDR3 reads CSATGLGGQVL.